These T cell receptor beta chains were read from a single sample in a study of blood T cells in healthy people across ages. TCRdb fed the 5' RACE reads into MiXCR, producing one record per CDR3 protein. The sample includes fewer than 1,000,000 distinct CDR3 sequences, more than 40% of them seen just once. The sequenced sample consisted of blood. Receptor source: a man in his 60s in good health. CDR3s include the opening cysteine and the closing phenylalanine or tryptophan. The order of the fields is CDR3 protein, D gene, V gene. The D gene is left open where the match is weak.

CDR3 protein: CARSLSEIYVYEQYF
D gene: .
V gene: TRBV7-2

CDR3 protein: CASRAGTSGGSGANVLTF
D gene: TRBD2
V gene: TRBV2

CDR3 protein: CASGAGQGGETQYF
D gene: .
V gene: TRBV5-1

CDR3 protein: CATWGSTMRGYTF
D gene: .
V gene: TRBV6-5

CDR3 protein: CASRVLAGEYNEQYF
D gene: TRBD2
V gene: TRBV12-3/TRBV12-4

CDR3 protein: CAIRQGNNGAEAFF
D gene: TRBD1
V gene: TRBV7-9

CDR3 protein: CASSQIDLYNEQYF
D gene: .
V gene: TRBV4-1

CDR3 protein: CASSLSGNKRGNEQFF
D gene: TRBD2
V gene: TRBV3-1

CDR3 protein: CASSEGLVGEQYF
D gene: .
V gene: TRBV25-1

CDR3 protein: CASSPGTGAGANVLTF
D gene: TRBD1
V gene: TRBV18

CDR3 protein: CSVFTGGAGQPQHF
D gene: TRBD1
V gene: TRBV29-1